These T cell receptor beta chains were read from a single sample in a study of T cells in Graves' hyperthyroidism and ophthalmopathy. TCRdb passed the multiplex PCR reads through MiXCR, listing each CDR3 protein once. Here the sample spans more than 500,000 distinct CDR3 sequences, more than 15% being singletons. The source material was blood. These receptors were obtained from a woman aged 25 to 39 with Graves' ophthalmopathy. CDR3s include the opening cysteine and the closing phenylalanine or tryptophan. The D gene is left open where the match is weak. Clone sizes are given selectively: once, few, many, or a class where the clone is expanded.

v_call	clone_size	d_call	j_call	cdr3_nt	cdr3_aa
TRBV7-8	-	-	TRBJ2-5	TGTGCCAGCAGCTTAGCGTTACCAGAGACCCAGTACTTC	CASSLALPETQYF
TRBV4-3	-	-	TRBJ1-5	TGCGCCAGCAGCCAAGATGAGGATAGCAATCAGCCCCAGCATTTT	CASSQDEDSNQPQHF
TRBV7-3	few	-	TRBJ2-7	TGTGCCAGCAGCTTAGCCCCGGCTTCCGAGCAGTACTTC	CASSLAPASEQYF
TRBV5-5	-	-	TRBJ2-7	TGTGCCAGCAGCGTAGGGGTTTCGGCTAGTTACTACGAGCAGTACTTC	CASSVGVSASYYEQYF
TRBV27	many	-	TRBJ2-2	TGTGCCAGCAGTTTTGGGGGCAGGGACACCGGGGAGCTGTTTTTT	CASSFGGRDTGELFF
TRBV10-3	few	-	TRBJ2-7	TGTGCCATCAGTGAGGAACAGGGCCTGTCCTACGAGCAGTACTTC	CAISEEQGLSYEQYF
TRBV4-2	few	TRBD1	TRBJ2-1	TGTGCCAGCAGCCAAGGTGGTGACAGGGTAGGATTTAGGTCATGGTACAATGAGCAGTTCTTC	CASSQGGDRVGFRSWYNEQFF
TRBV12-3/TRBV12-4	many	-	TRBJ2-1	TGTGCCAGTAAGACAGCCGCCGACAATGAGCAGTTCTTC	CASKTAADNEQFF
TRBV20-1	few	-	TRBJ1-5	TGCAGTGCTAGCAGGGTCGGGCAGCCCCAGCATTTT	CSASRVGQPQHF
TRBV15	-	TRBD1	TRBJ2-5	TGTGCCACCAGCAGATCCCGGACAGGGCTGGAGACCCAGTACTTC	CATSRSRTGLETQYF
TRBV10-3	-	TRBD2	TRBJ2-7	TGTGCCATCGCGACTAGCGGGAGTTCCTGGGAGCAGTACTTC	CAIATSGSSWEQYF
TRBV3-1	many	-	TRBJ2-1	TGTGCCAGCAGCCAATTCTTCTCGTCGGGAGTCGGTGCTAACAATGAGCAGTTCTTC	CASSQFFSSGVGANNEQFF
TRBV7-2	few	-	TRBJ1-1	TGTGCCAGCAGCCCCGGTCAGGGAAGAGAAGGCGTGGACACTGAAGCTTTCTTT	CASSPGQGREGVDTEAFF
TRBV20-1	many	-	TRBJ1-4	TGCAGTGCTATCGCCGACCCAATGCCGGAAAAACTGTTTTTT	CSAIADPMPEKLFF
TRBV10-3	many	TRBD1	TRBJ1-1	TGTGCCATCAGTGAGACCGTGGGACAGGGGAAACAAATGAACACTGAAGCTTTCTTT	CAISETVGQGKQMNTEAFF
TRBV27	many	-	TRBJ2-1	TGTGCCAGCAGTTTATTCGGTTCGACAGATGAGCAGTTCTTC	CASSLFGSTDEQFF
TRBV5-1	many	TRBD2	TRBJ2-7	TGCGCCAGCAGCTTGGGCGGGAGTGTCTACGAGCAGTACTTC	CASSLGGSVYEQYF
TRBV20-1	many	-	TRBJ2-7	TGCAGTGGGGACAACTACGAGCAGTACTTC	CSGDNYEQYF
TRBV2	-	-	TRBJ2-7	TGTGCCAGCAGTGAACCGCGGCTCTACGAGCAGTACTTC	CASSEPRLYEQYF
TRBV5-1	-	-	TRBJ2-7	TGCGCCAGCAGCTTGGACGGACAGTTTTACGAGCAGTACTTC	CASSLDGQFYEQYF
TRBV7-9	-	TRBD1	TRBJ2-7	TGTGCCAGCAGCCCGCGTTGGGACAGGTACTACGAGCAGTACTTC	CASSPRWDRYYEQYF
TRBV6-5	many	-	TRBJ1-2	TGTGCCAGCAGTTCCTCCGGGACGGTGGGCTACACCTTC	CASSSSGTVGYTF
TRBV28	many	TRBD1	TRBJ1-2	TGTGCCAGCAGCCGAAGCAGGGGGAACTATGGCTACACCTTC	CASSRSRGNYGYTF